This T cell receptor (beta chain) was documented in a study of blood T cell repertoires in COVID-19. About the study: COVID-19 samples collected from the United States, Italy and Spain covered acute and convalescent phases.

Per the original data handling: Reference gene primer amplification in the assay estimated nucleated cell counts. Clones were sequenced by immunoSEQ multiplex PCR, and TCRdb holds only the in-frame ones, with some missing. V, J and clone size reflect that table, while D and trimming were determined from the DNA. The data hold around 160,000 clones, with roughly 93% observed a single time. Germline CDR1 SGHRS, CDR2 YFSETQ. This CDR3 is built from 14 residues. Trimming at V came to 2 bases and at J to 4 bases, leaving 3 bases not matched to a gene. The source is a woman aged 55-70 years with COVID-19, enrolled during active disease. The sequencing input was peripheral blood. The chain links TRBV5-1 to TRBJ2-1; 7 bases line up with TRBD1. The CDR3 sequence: CASSLGTDYNEQFF. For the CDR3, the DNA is TGCGCCAGCAGCTTAGGGACAGATTACAATGAGCAGTTCTTC.